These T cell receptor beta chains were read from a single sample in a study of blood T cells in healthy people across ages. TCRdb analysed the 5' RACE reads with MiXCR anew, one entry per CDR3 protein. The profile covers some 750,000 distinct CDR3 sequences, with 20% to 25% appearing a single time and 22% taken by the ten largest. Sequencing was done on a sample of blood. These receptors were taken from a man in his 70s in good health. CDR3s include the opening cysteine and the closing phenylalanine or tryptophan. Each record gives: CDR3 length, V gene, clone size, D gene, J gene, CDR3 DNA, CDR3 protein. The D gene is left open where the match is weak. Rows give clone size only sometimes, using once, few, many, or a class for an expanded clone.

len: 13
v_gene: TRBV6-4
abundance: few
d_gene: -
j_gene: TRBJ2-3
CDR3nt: TGTGCCAGCAGTGAAGGTCTGGCTTATACGCAGTATTTT
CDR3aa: CASSEGLAYTQYF

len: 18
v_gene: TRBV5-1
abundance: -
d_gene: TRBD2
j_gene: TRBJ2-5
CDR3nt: TGCGCCAGCAGTCAACCGACAGGGGGGGGACTAGCGGGAGATGAGCATTTCTTC
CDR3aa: CASSQPTGGGLAGDEHFF

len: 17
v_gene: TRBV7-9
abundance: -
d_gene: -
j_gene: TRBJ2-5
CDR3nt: TGTGCCAGCAGCTCCCGTCCAACAGGGAAACGGGAAGAGACCCAGTACTTC
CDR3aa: CASSSRPTGKREETQYF

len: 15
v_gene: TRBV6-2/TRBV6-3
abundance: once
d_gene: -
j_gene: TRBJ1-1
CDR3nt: TGTGCCACCAAAAAAGCGGGCAGAATGAACACTGAAGCTTTCTTT
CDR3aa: CATKKAGRMNTEAFF

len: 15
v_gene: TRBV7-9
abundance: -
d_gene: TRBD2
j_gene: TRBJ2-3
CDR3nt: TGTGCCAGCAGAACCGGGACTAGCGAACCAGATACGCAGTATTTT
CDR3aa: CASRTGTSEPDTQYF

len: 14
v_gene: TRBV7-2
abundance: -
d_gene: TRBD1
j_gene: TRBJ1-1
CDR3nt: TGTGCCAGCAGCCTCCGCGGGACAGCCACTGAAGCTTTCTTT
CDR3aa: CASSLRGTATEAFF

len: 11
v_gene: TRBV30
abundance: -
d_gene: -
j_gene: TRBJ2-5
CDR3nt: TGTGCCTGGACTAGGGGTGAGACCCAGTACTTC
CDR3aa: CAWTRGETQYF

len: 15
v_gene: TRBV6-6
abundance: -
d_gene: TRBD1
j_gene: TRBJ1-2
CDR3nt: TGTGCCAGCACCTCGTGGGACAGGGGCAGCTATGGCTACACCTTC
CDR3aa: CASTSWDRGSYGYTF

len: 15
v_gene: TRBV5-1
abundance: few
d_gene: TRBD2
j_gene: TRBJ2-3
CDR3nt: TGCGCCAGCAGCCAACCGGGACTAGCCGAAGATACGCAGTATTTT
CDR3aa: CASSQPGLAEDTQYF

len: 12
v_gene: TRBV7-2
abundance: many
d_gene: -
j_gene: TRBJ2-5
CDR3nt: TGCGCCAGCAGCCGCCCTCAAGAGACCCAGTACTTC
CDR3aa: CASSRPQETQYF

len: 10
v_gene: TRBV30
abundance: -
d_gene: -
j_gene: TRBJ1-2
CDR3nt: TGTGCTGTGGGGAACTATGGCTACACCTTC
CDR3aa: CAVGNYGYTF

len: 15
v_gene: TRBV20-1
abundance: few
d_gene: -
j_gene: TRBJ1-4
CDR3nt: TGCAGTGCTAGAGATTTAGAACGGCTTAATGAAAAACTGTTTTTT
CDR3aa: CSARDLERLNEKLFF

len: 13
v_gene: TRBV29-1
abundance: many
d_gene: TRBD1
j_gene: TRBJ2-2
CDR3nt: TGCAGCGTGAGGACAGGGTCCACCGGGGAGCTGTTTTTT
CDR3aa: CSVRTGSTGELFF

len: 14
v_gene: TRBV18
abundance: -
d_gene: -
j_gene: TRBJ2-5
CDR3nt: TGTGCCAGCTCACCAATTCCCGAACGAGAGACCCAGTACTTC
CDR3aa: CASSPIPERETQYF

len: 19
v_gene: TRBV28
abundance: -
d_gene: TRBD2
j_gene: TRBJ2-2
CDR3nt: TGTGCCAGCAGTTTCGATTCGGGACTAGCGGGAGGGGTCACCGGGGAGCTGTTTTTT
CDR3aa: CASSFDSGLAGGVTGELFF

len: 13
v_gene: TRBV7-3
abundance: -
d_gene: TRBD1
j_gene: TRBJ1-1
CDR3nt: TGTGCCAGCAGCCGCGGGACAGGCCTACAAAAATTCTTT
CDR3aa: CASSRGTGLQKFF

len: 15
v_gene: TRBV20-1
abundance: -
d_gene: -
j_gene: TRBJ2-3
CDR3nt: TGCAGTGCTAGGCCGGACTATGCTAGCACAGATACGCAGTATTTT
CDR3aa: CSARPDYASTDTQYF

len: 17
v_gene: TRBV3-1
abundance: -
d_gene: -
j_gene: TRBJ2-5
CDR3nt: TGTGCCAGCAGCCAAAGAAGGGCGGGGAACCCCCAAGAGACCCAGTACTTC
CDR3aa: CASSQRRAGNPQETQYF

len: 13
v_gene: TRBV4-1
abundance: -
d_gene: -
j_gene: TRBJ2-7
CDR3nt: TGCGCCAGCAGCCAAGAACAGTTCTACGAGCAGTACTTC
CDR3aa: CASSQEQFYEQYF

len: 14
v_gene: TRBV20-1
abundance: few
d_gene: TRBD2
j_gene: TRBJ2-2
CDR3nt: TGCAGTGCTCAGCGGGGGTCGAACACCGGGGAGCTGTTTTTT
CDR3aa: CSAQRGSNTGELFF

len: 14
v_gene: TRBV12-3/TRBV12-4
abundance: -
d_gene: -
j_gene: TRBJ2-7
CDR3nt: TGTGCCAGCAGTTTTGGGCAGGGAAACTACGAGCAGTACTTC
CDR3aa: CASSFGQGNYEQYF

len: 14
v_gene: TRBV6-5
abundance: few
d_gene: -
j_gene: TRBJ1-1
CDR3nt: TGTGCCAGCAGTTACTCGAGGGCAGGCACTGAAGCTTTCTTT
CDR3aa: CASSYSRAGTEAFF

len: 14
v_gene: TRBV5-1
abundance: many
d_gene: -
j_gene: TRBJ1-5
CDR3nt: TGTGCCAGCAGTTTAGCGGGAGGGAATCAGCCCCAGCATTTT
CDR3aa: CASSLAGGNQPQHF

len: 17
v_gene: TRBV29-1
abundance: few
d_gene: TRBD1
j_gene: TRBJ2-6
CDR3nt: TGCAGCGTTGAAGCCGGGACAGGGTACTCTGGGGCCAACGTCCTGACTTTC
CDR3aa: CSVEAGTGYSGANVLTF

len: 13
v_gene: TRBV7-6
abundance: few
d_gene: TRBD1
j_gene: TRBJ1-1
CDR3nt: TGTGCCAGCAGCTTCGAGGGACAGGGCTTGGCTTTCTTT
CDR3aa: CASSFEGQGLAFF

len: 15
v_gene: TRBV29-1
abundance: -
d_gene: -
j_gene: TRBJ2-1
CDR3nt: TGCAGCGTTGAAGATCTCGGGACATCCCACAATGAGCAGTTCTTC
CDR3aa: CSVEDLGTSHNEQFF

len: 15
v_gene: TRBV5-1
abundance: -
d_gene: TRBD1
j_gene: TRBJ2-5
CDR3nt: TGCGCCAGCACCATACAGACAGGGGGCTCGGAGACCCAGTACTTC
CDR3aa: CASTIQTGGSETQYF

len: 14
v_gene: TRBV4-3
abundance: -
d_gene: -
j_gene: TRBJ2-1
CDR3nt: TGCGCCAGCAGCCGAATTTCACGTGACAATGAGCAGTTCTTC
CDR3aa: CASSRISRDNEQFF

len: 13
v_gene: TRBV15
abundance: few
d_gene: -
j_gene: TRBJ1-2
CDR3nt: TGTGCCACCAGCAGAGGAGTCGGGGGTGGCTACACCTTC
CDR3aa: CATSRGVGGGYTF

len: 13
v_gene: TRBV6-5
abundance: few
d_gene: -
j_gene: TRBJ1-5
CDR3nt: TGTGCCAGCAGTGGTAAACTCAATCAGCCCCAGCATTTT
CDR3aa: CASSGKLNQPQHF

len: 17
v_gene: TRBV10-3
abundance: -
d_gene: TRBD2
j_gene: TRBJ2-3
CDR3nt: TGTGCCATCAGTGGACTCGGGAGGGCCCGAGACACAGATACGCAGTATTTT
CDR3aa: CAISGLGRARDTDTQYF

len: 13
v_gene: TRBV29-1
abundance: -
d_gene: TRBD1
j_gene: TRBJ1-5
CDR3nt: TGCAGCGTCCGAACAGGGGGTAATCAGCCCCAGCATTTT
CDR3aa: CSVRTGGNQPQHF

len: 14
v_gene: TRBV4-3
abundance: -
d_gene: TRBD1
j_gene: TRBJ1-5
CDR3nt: TGCGCCAGCAGCCTCCGGACAGGGAATCAGCCCCAGCATTTT
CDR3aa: CASSLRTGNQPQHF

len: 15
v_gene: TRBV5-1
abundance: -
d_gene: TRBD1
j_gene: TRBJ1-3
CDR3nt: TGCGCCAGCAGCCCCGGGACAGACTCTGGAAACACCATATATTTT
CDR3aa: CASSPGTDSGNTIYF

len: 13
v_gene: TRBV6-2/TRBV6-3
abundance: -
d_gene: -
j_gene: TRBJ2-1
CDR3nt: TGTGCCAGCAGTTTAATGTGGCCTGGGGAGCAGTTCTTC
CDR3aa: CASSLMWPGEQFF

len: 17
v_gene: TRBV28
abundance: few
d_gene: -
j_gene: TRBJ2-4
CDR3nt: TGTGCCAGCAGTTTATTCATAGGGACGGGTGCCAAAAACATTCAGTACTTC
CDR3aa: CASSLFIGTGAKNIQYF

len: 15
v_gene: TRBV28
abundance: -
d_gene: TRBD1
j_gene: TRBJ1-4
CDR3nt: TGTGCCAGCAGTTCACCGGGACAGGGGCTCCAAAAACTGTTTTTT
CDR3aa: CASSSPGQGLQKLFF

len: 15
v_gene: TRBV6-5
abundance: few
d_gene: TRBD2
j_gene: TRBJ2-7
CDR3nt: TGTGCCAGCAGTTTCGCGACTAGCCGCGGTCGCGAGCAGTACTTC
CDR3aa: CASSFATSRGREQYF

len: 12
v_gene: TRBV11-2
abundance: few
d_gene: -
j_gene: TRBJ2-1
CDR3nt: TGTGCCAGCAGCTTAGATACGGGTGAGCAGTTCTTC
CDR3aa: CASSLDTGEQFF

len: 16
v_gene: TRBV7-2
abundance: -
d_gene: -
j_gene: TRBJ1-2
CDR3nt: TGTGCCAGCAGCCTGGCGGGTGCGGGGGGGCCCTATGGCTACACCTTC
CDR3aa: CASSLAGAGGPYGYTF

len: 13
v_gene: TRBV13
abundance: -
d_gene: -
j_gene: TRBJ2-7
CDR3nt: TGTGCCAGCAGCTCAAAGGTCTCCTACGAGCAGTACTTC
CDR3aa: CASSSKVSYEQYF